The 25 T cell receptor beta chains below all came from one sample that was sequenced in a study of blood T cell repertoires in COVID-19. Using immunoSEQ multiplex PCR, the repertoire was profiled, and TCRdb retains in-frame clones only, with some absent. The sample consists of about 89,000 clones, around three quarters of them appearing once. Material: peripheral blood. Receptor source: a human donor in a cohort sampled during active COVID-19.

This chain uses TRBV6-2 or TRBV6-3 with TRBJ2-3; 8 bases map to TRBD2. Trimming cost V 2 bases and J 0 bases; bases outside gene matches: 4. In germline, CDR1 is MNHEY, CDR2 SVGEGT. The CDR3 extends over 16 amino acids. The CDR3 DNA reads as TGTGCCAGCAGTTACCCTAGCGGGCCTAGCACAGATACGCAGTATTTT. Translating gives CASSYPSGPSTDTQYF.

The chain has TRBV11-3 and TRBJ1-1; 10 positions agree with TRBD1. Germline V CDR1 and CDR2: SGHNT, YENEEA. This CDR3 comprises 14 residues. Germline trimming cut 5 bases from V and 7 bases from J; bases unmatched to any gene: 7. The CDR3 spells CASSPRDRGFEAFF. The CDR3 nucleotides read TGTGCCAGCAGCCCCCGGGACAGGGGCTTTGAAGCTTTCTTT. The full variable domain, in which reference TRBV11-3 and TRBJ1-1 provide the parts outside the CDR3, is EAGVVQSPRYKIIEKKQPVAFWCNPISGHNTLYWYLQNLGQGPELLIRYENEEAVDDSQLPKDRFSAERLKGVDSTLKIQPAELGDSAVYLCASSPRDRGFEAFFGQGTRLTVV.

CDR3 in DNA: TGTGCCAGCAGTTTCCAAGGACCGGGAGCGAGCACTGAAGCTTTCTTT. It encodes CASSFQGPGASTEAFF. The V gene is TRBV28, the J gene TRBJ1-1; D not certain. CDR1 is MDHEN and CDR2 is SYDVKM in the germline V gene. This CDR3 contains 16 residues. V gave up 3 bases and J gave up 4 bases, with 18 bases separating them.

This chain links TRBV6-1 with TRBJ2-7, with TRBD2 identical over 10 bases. The CDR3 consists of 13 residues. Germline CDR1 MNHNS, CDR2 SASEGT. With 2 bases clipped from V and 6 bases from J, the junction kept 1 base outside the gene matches. CDR3 loop: CASSELAGAEQYF. As DNA, the CDR3 is TGTGCCAGCAGTGAACTAGCGGGAGCCGAGCAGTACTTC.

This chain joins TRBV15 and TRBJ2-7, with TRBD1 matching over 7 bases. Germline V gene data show CDR1 as LNHNV and CDR2 as YYDKDF (reference sequence). This CDR3 contains 16 residues. Unmatched junction bases numbered 6, after V lost 0 bases and J lost 1 base. This CDR3 reads CATSREKGARSYEQYF. CDR3 nucleotide sequence: TGTGCCACCAGCAGAGAGAAGGGGGCTCGATCCTACGAGCAGTACTTC.

The chain carries TRBV2 and TRBJ1-1; D may be TRBD1 (5 bases). Germline CDR1 and CDR2: SNHLY and FYNNEI. Trimming left V 7 bases short and J 7 bases short, with 19 bases between. The CDR3 runs 14 residues. This CDR3 reads CASTHRAGPGEAFF. DNA of the CDR3: TGTGCCAGCACGCATCGGGCAGGGCCTGGTGAAGCTTTCTTT.

V usage is TRBV19 and J usage is TRBJ2-5; 12 bases are a match to TRBD2. V lost 5 bases and J lost 6; bases outside the gene matches: 10. This CDR3 contains 16 residues. Germline lookup yields CDR1 LNHDA and CDR2 SQIVND (reference sequence). The CDR3 is CASSEPTSGRLKTQYF. Here the CDR3 DNA reads TGTGCCAGTAGTGAACCGACTAGCGGGAGATTGAAGACCCAGTACTTC.

The J gene is TRBJ2-7, the V gene TRBV27; D remains unclear. CDR1 MNHEY and CDR2 SMNVEV come from the germline V gene (reference sequence). V shed 1 base and J shed 2 bases, with 9 bases lying between them. This CDR3 contains 14 residues. The CDR3 sequence is CASSLLGLTYEQYF. CDR3 bases: TGTGCCAGCAGTTTATTGGGCCTGACCTACGAGCAGTACTTC.

This clone has a single count. The DNA for the CDR3 is TGCAGCGTTGAGGCTAGCAACCGCTACAATGAGCAGTTCTTC. Its protein product is CSVEASNRYNEQFF. This sequence joins TRBV29-1 and TRBJ2-1, with D possibly matching TRBD2 (5 bases). Germline V gene sequence: CDR1 SQVTM, CDR2 ANQGSEA. The CDR3 has 14 amino acids. The V end lost 3 bases, the J end lost 3 bases, and 12 bases lay between the germline ends.

In nucleotides, the CDR3 is TGTGCCAGCAACACGGGAGGCGGCGAGCAGTACTTC. Its translation is CASNTGGGEQYF. The genes are TRBV2 and TRBJ2-7, with 7 nucleotides matching TRBD2. Trimming at V came to 7 bases and at J to 6 bases, leaving 6 bases not matched to a gene. The CDR3 covers 12 residues. Germline V CDR1 and CDR2: SNHLY, FYNNEI.

The chain is built from TRBV27 and TRBJ2-7; TRBD1 agrees at 12 bases. Looked up from germline, CDR1 is MNHEY and CDR2 is SMNVEV (reference sequence). The trim removed 6 bases at V and 5 bases at J, leaving 8 bases unmatched. The CDR3 runs to 15 residues. The CDR3 DNA reads TGTGCCAGCAGCGAATTCGGGACAGGGGGCAACGAGCAGTACTTC. Encoded protein: CASSEFGTGGNEQYF.

This chain uses TRBV28 with TRBJ1-2, with D possibly TRBD1 on 5 matching bases. Germline values: CDR1 MDHEN, CDR2 SYDVKM. This CDR3 has 15 amino acids. The V and J ends lost 1 base and 7 bases respectively, with 16 bases between them. The CDR3 loop reads CASSLLGRWVPGYTF. The CDR3 nucleotides are TGTGCCAGCAGTTTATTGGGGCGCTGGGTCCCTGGCTACACCTTC.

The rearrangement joins TRBV7-2 to TRBJ2-5; 9 positions match TRBD2. Germline CDR1 and CDR2: SGHTA and FQGNSA. V lost 5 bases and J lost 1; bases outside the gene matches: 11. The CDR3 runs 17 residues. This chain's CDR3 is CASSPIWVAGAQETQYF. The CDR3 DNA follows: TGTGCCAGCAGCCCCATTTGGGTAGCGGGGGCCCAAGAGACCCAGTACTTC.

V gene TRBV29-1 combines with J gene TRBJ2-1; TRBD1 is a possible D gene (6 bases). The CDR3 runs to 12 residues. Between the trimmed V and J ends, which lost 4 bases and 16 bases, there was a span of 20 bases. Per the germline V gene, CDR1 is SQVTM and CDR2 is ANQGSEA. CDR3 amino acids: CSVVGGSRGQFF. In nucleotides, the CDR3 is TGCAGCGTTGTAGGAGGTAGCAGGGGTCAATTCTTC.

This chain joins TRBV24-1 and TRBJ2-1; 8 bases line up with TRBD1. Germline V gene data show CDR1 as KGHDR and CDR2 as SFDVKD. The CDR3 has 16 amino acids. V lost 4 bases and J lost 1; bases outside the gene matches: 5. The CDR3 region is CATSDPGGSSYNEQFF. The DNA of the CDR3 is TGTGCCACCAGTGACCCAGGGGGCAGTTCCTACAATGAGCAGTTCTTC.

V gene TRBV11-3 combines with J gene TRBJ2-3; TRBD2 might be the D (6 bases). CDR3 length equals 17 residues. CDR1 is SGHNT, CDR2 YENEEA, per germline. The V gene lost 3 bases and the J gene lost 4 bases, with 20 bases spanning the gap. The CDR3 nucleotides read TGTGCCAGCAGCTTTGGACGCGGGAAGGAAGAAGCAGATACGCAGTATTTT. Its protein product is CASSFGRGKEEADTQYF.

The chain couples TRBV2 to TRBJ1-4; tentatively, D is TRBD1 (6 bases). The germline V and J ends were trimmed by 1 base and 7 bases, with 16 bases remaining between them. The CDR3 extends over 16 amino acids. CDR1 and CDR2 (germline): SNHLY, FYNNEI. CDR3 residues: CASSEEWGGYVEKLFF. The DNA of the CDR3 is TGTGCCAGCAGTGAAGAGTGGGGGGGCTACGTTGAAAAACTGTTTTTT.

The chain combines TRBV7-9 with TRBJ1-2; 9 nucleotides align to TRBD1. J lost 4 bases, V lost 1 base, and 4 bases had no gene match. There are 15 residues in the CDR3. The germline gives CDR1 SEHNR, CDR2 FQNEAQ (reference sequence). The CDR3 DNA reads as TGTGCCAGCAGCTTAGAACAGGGGGCGGCCTATGGCTACACCTTC. Amino acids: CASSLEQGAAYGYTF.

This chain connects TRBV28 to TRBJ2-7, with 10 bases aligning to TRBD2. Germline CDR1 reads MDHEN; CDR2 reads SYDVKM. V shed 5 bases, J shed 1 base, and the junction held 5 bases outside the gene matches. This CDR3 has 15 amino acids. Here the CDR3 DNA reads TGTGCCAGCAGTCCTAGGACTAGCGGATCCTACGAGCAGTACTTC. Translation: CASSPRTSGSYEQYF.

The chain couples TRBV4-1 to TRBJ2-7; 11 positions agree with TRBD1. Trimming removed 4 bases from V and 2 bases from J; junction bases left unmatched: 4. CDR3 size: 15 residues. The germline V gene encodes CDR1 MGHRA and CDR2 YSYEKL. Here the CDR3 reads CASSRTGQGAYEQYF. CDR3 sequence (DNA): TGCGCCAGCAGCCGGACGGGACAGGGGGCCTACGAGCAGTACTTC.

The CDR3 here is CASRPPSPGQGQFF. The CDR3, as DNA: TGTGCCAGCAGACCCCCGTCGCCAGGCCAAGGGCAGTTCTTC. The chain links TRBV7-9 to TRBJ2-1; D ambiguous. This CDR3 region has 14 residues. Germline-derived CDR1 and CDR2 are SEHNR and FQNEAQ (reference sequence). V lost 6 bases and J 12 bases, leaving 21 bases between the germline ends.

The chain is built from TRBV4-3 and TRBJ1-2; D might be TRBD1 (5 bases). From germline, CDR1 is LGHNA and CDR2 YSLEER. This CDR3 region has 15 residues. V was cut by 5 bases and J by 7 bases, with 20 bases left in between. The CDR3 reads CASSGVGEALFGYTF. The CDR3 DNA is TGCGCCAGCAGCGGGGTAGGGGAGGCCCTCTTTGGCTACACCTTC.

The rearrangement joins TRBV2 to TRBJ2-2; 9 nucleotides match TRBD1. The length of the CDR3 is 14 residues. J was trimmed by 6 bases and V by 8 bases; bases with no gene match: 7. CDR1 is SNHLY, CDR2 FYNNEI, per germline. The CDR3 loop is CASGQTGGAGELFF. For the CDR3, the DNA is TGTGCCAGCGGCCAGACAGGGGGAGCCGGGGAGCTGTTTTTT.

CDR3 protein: CASSQALSSNNEQFF. The CDR3 nucleotides are TGTGCCAGCAGCCAAGCCTTGAGCTCAAACAATGAGCAGTTCTTC. The chain links TRBV4-2 to TRBJ2-1; D ambiguous. V lost 1 base and J lost 5, with 12 bases in between. Germline CDR1 and CDR2: LGHNA and YNFKEQ. The CDR3 is made up of 15 amino acids.

For the CDR3, the DNA is TGCGCCAGCAGCCGTTGGACTAGCGGGAGGGGCACCCCCGGGGAGCTGTTTTTT. Residues: CASSRWTSGRGTPGELFF. V and J are TRBV4-1 and TRBJ2-2; 15 nucleotides agree with TRBD2. Germline V gene lookup returns CDR1 MGHRA and CDR2 YSYEKL. V shed 4 bases, J shed 6 bases, and the junction held 9 bases outside the gene matches. The CDR3 runs to 18 residues.